This TCR beta chain appears in the sequencing data of a study of blood T cell repertoires in COVID-19. Study overall: Nucleic acid was either cDNA or gDNA, and it came from T cells, B-cell-depleted T cells, or PBMCs.

Participant ages covered roughly 18 to 89 years across about two dozen US areas. Donors of Cohort 3 who recovered were those that had two negative PCRs, clearance, or symptom resolution. Germline CDR1 and CDR2: MGHRA and YSYEKL. There are 19 residues in the CDR3. Trimming removed 4 bases from V and 1 base from J; junction bases left unmatched: 19. The table came from immunoSEQ multiplex PCR; TCRdb's copy has only in-frame clones and leaves some out. The sample lists 140,000 to 150,000 clones; around 86% were seen once. V usage is TRBV4-1 and J usage is TRBJ2-7; 7 nucleotides agree with TRBD1. Sequencing was performed on PBMCs or T cells enriched from blood (not recorded which). The sequence was collected from a man between 50 and 59 years old who had recovered from COVID-19. CDR3 sequence: CASSRKNRGAAGESYEQYF. For the CDR3, the DNA is TGCGCCAGCAGCCGGAAGAACAGGGGCGCAGCCGGTGAGTCCTACGAGCAGTACTTC.